This T cell receptor beta chain was found in a study of regulatory T cells in long-lasting Graves disease. Indicated time point: newly diagnosed GD, antithyroid drugs for less than 3 months. Following extraction of RNA from PBMCs, that RNA was used to make the TCR library. The authors built TCR beta libraries using iRepertoire HTBI primers and Arm-PCR of CDR3 regions. A single record per CDR3 protein comes from TCRdb applying MiXCR to the multiplex PCR reads. The table shows 680,000 or so distinct CDR3 sequences, with 15% to 20% occurring only once. This clonotype showed up many times. The same sample was also studied in work on T cells in Graves' hyperthyroidism and ophthalmopathy. Turning to that study: Patients showing uncontrolled infection, other autoimmune disease, pregnancy or lactation were ineligible. HTBI primers were used for first-round RT-PCR of the TCR CDR3. Ophthalmopathy was separated from stable hyperthyroidism by a 13 V-J model.

The sample consisted of peripheral blood mononuclear cells (PBMCs), taken at new diagnosis, from a patient treated with antithyroid drugs. This clonotype originated in a woman in her twenties or thirties with Graves disease.

The CDR3 DNA reads as TGTGCCAGCAAGGGGACAGGGAGGAAAACTGAAGCTTTCTTT. This gives the protein CASKGTGRKTEAFF. This sequence joins TRBV7-2 and TRBJ1-1, with TRBD1 matching 9 bases. The CDR3 is 14 amino acids. V dropped 7 bases and J dropped 5; count of bases not matched to a gene: 8. Germline-derived CDR1 and CDR2 are SGHTA and FQGNSA.